The 14 T cell receptor beta chains given below trace back to one sample, sequenced in a study of type 1 and type 2 diabetes patients. Amplification started from genomic DNA. The TCR beta CDR3 region was amplified using 30 forward and 13 reverse primers. One entry per CDR3 protein, called by TCRdb with MiXCR from the multiplex PCR reads. Here the sample spans 250,000 or so distinct CDR3 sequences, roughly 50% being singletons. Sequencing used peripheral blood mononuclear cells (PBMCs). The receptors were sampled from a man between 18 and 35 years old with type 2 diabetes.

The chain couples TRBV10-1 to TRBJ2-3; a possible D gene is TRBD1 (6 bases). The germline V gene has CDR1 WNHNN and CDR2 SYGVQD (reference sequence). V lost 9 bases, J lost 5 bases, and 12 bases lay in between. The CDR3 runs 12 residues. The CDR3 sequence is CASQGRIDTQYF. The CDR3 nucleotides are TGCGCCAGTCAGGGGCGCATAGATACGCAGTATTTT.

The J gene is TRBJ1-4, the V gene TRBV28, with D possibly TRBD1 on 6 matching bases. The V end was cut by 4 bases, the J end by 2 bases, with 11 bases between. Germline V CDR1 and CDR2: MDHEN, SYDVKM. The CDR3 has 15 residues. The CDR3: CASSSTGSTNEKLFF. CDR3 in DNA: TGTGCCAGCAGTTCTACAGGGAGTACTAATGAAAAACTGTTTTTT.

This clonotype appeared a few times. This rearrangement joins TRBV19 to TRBJ1-2; D is possibly TRBD1 (5 bases). This CDR3 is 15 amino acids long. Germline lookup yields CDR1 LNHDA and CDR2 SQIVND (reference sequence). Trimming took off 7 bases at V and 1 base at J, with 16 bases between the two ends. The CDR3 is CASNDLGPDNYGYTF. The CDR3 DNA follows: TGTGCCAGTAACGATTTGGGGCCCGATAACTATGGCTACACCTTC.

The DNA of the CDR3 is TGTGCCAGTAGTCTCCGACAGGGCTCCTACAATGAGCAGTTCTTC. Translated: CASSLRQGSYNEQFF. The chain is built from TRBV19 and TRBJ2-1; 7 nucleotides agree with TRBD1. This CDR3 contains 15 residues. CDR1 and CDR2 (germline): LNHDA, SQIVND (reference sequence). The V and J ends lost 5 bases and 0 bases, in that order; junction bases with no gene match: 4.

In this sample, this clonotype turned up a few times. This chain connects TRBV11-2 to TRBJ2-1; tentatively, D is TRBD2 (5 bases). The V gene's germline CDR1 is SGHAT and CDR2 FQNNGV. This CDR3 is 15 amino acids long. With 10 bases removed from V and 5 bases from J, the gap between germline ends came to 21 bases. The DNA of the CDR3 is TGTGCCACCTCCTTCTCGGCGGGCGGAAACAATGAGCAGTTCTTC. It yields the protein CATSFSAGGNNEQFF.

The chain couples TRBV6-5 to TRBJ1-4, with D uncertain. This CDR3 comprises 17 residues. Germline-derived CDR1 and CDR2 are MNHEY and SVGAGI. V was trimmed by 0 bases and J by 2 bases, leaving 13 bases between them. The CDR3 sequence: CASSYSIADVTNEKLFF. Written as DNA, the CDR3 is TGTGCCAGCAGTTACTCGATAGCGGATGTGACTAATGAAAAACTGTTTTTT.

The chain employs TRBV7-2 and TRBJ2-2; no clear D gene. The V and J ends lost 1 base and 6 bases respectively, with 9 bases between them. The V gene's germline CDR1 is SGHTA and CDR2 FQGNSA. The CDR3 length is 14 residues. CDR3 nucleotides: TGTGCCAGCAGCTTAGAATCTCCTGCCGGGGAGCTGTTTTTT. It is translated as CASSLESPAGELFF.

This clonotype was recorded a few times. The chain carries TRBV12-3 or TRBV12-4 and TRBJ1-1, with 9 bases aligning to TRBD1. This CDR3 comprises 14 residues. The V and J ends lost 3 bases and 5 bases, in that order; junction bases with no gene match: 4. The CDR3: CASSFQTGGTEAFF. The CDR3 coding sequence is TGTGCCAGCAGTTTTCAGACAGGGGGGACTGAAGCTTTCTTT.

The sample holds many counts of this clonotype. The rearrangement uses TRBV2 and TRBJ1-1; weak D call: TRBD1 (5 bases). The CDR3 is 13 residues long. Between the trimmed V and J ends, which lost 6 bases and 7 bases, there was a span of 15 bases. Germline-derived CDR1 and CDR2 are SNHLY and FYNNEI. CDR3 in amino acids: CASSVTVTNEAFF. DNA for the CDR3: TGTGCCAGCAGCGTGACAGTAACGAATGAAGCTTTCTTT.

The gene calls are TRBV13 and TRBJ2-7; 13 positions agree with TRBD2. This CDR3 contains 15 residues. V dropped 5 bases and J dropped 0; count of bases not matched to a gene: 1. Germline values: CDR1 PRHDT, CDR2 FYEKMQ (reference sequence). The CDR3 loop is CASSRLAGGSYEQYF. The CDR3 DNA follows: TGTGCCAGCAGCAGACTAGCGGGAGGCTCCTACGAGCAGTACTTC.

The chain uses TRBV7-2 and TRBJ2-5; D is ambiguous. The DNA end lines up better with TRBJ2-1; the J call may be wrong. Germline CDR1 and CDR2: SGHTA and FQGNSA. The length of the CDR3 is 14 residues. CDR3 in DNA: TGTGCCAGCGGCCTGTCAGGTCCGTACAATGAGCAGTTCTTC. Translating it yields CASGLSGPYNEQFF.

At least ten counts were recorded for this clonotype. The genes are TRBV2 and TRBJ2-2; possible D gene TRBD1, 5 bases. The CDR3 extends over 14 amino acids. The ends were cut back, 6 bases at V and 0 bases at J, with 8 bases in the middle. The germline V gene encodes CDR1 SNHLY and CDR2 FYNNEI. CDR3 coding DNA: TGTGCCAGCAGGGACAAGACGAACACCGGGGAGCTGTTTTTT. Protein: CASRDKTNTGELFF.

This chain joins TRBV4-1 and TRBJ2-7; either TRBD1 or TRBD2 may supply D (5 bases each). Deletions cut 3 bases from V and 2 bases from J, with 11 bases between. Looked up from germline, CDR1 is MGHRA and CDR2 is YSYEKL. CDR3 size: 14 residues. In nucleotides, the CDR3 is TGCGCCAGCAGCCACCCGGGGCCCCCCTACGAGCAGTACTTC. It translates to CASSHPGPPYEQYF.

The chain links TRBV6-5 to TRBJ1-6, with no clear D. The CDR3 length is 14 residues. With 5 bases removed from V and 9 bases from J, the gap between germline ends came to 14 bases. CDR1 is MNHEY and CDR2 is SVGAGI in the germline V gene. The CDR3 reads CASSEAGLVSPLHF. As DNA, the CDR3 is TGTGCCAGCAGTGAGGCGGGCTTGGTTTCACCCCTCCACTTT.